The 3 T cell receptor beta chains below were found in one sample sequenced in a study of blood T cell repertoires in COVID-19. TCRdb keeps only in-frame clones here, not all; method: immunoSEQ multiplex PCR. Here the sample spans 300,000 to 450,000 clones, 85% being singletons. The sequencing input was peripheral blood. These receptors were taken from a woman aged 18-30 years with acute or convalescent COVID-19.

The chain combines TRBV3-1 (or the pseudogene TRBV3-2) with TRBJ2-5; 7 bases are a match to TRBD1. The junction had 17 bases not matched to a gene; V was cut back by 3 bases and J by 1 base. The CDR3 consists of 19 residues. Germline CDR1 LGHDT, CDR2 YNNKEL (reference sequence). The chain's CDR3 is CASSHLPPGQESIQETQYF. The CDR3 region has the DNA TGTGCCAGCAGCCACCTACCGCCTGGACAGGAAAGCATCCAAGAGACCCAGTACTTC.

The chain combines TRBV5-1 with TRBJ2-7, with D unclear. CDR3 length equals 11 residues. In germline, CDR1 is SGHRS, CDR2 YFSETQ. V was trimmed by 3 bases and J by 13 bases, leaving 14 bases between them. CDR3 residues: CASSSDYRTYF. The CDR3 nucleotides read TGCGCCAGCAGCTCCGATTACCGTACTTACTTC.

This clone appeared a single time. V is TRBV9 and J is TRBJ2-3; tentative D call: TRBD2 (6 bases). Looked up from germline, CDR1 is SGDLS and CDR2 is YYNGEE. The CDR3 loop spans 13 amino acids. Trimming left V 7 bases short and J 1 base short, with 10 bases between. The CDR3 DNA is TGTGCCAGCGCGGGCGGGGGCACAGATACGCAGTATTTT. Translating it yields CASAGGGTDTQYF.